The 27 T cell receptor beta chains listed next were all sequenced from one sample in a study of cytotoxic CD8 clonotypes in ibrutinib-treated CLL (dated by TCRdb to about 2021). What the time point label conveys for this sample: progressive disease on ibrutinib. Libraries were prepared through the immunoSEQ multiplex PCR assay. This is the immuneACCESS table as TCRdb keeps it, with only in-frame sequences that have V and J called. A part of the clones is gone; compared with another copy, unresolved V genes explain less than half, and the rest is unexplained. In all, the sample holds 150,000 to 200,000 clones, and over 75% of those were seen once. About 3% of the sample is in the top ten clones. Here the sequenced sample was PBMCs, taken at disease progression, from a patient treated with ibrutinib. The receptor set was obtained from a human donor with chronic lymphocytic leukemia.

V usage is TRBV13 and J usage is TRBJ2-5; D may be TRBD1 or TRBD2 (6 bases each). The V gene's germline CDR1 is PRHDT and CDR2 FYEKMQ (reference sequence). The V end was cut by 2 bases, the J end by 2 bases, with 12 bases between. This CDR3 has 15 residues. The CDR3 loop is CASSLRGREQETQYF. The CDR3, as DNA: TGTGCCAGCAGCTTACGGGGGCGGGAACAAGAGACCCAGTACTTC. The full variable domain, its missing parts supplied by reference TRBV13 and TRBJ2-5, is AAGVIQSPRHLIKEKRETATLKCYPIPRHDTVYWYQQGPGQDPQFLISFYEKMQSDKGSIPDRFSAQQFSDYHSELNMSSLELGDSALYFCASSLRGREQETQYFGPGTRLLVL.

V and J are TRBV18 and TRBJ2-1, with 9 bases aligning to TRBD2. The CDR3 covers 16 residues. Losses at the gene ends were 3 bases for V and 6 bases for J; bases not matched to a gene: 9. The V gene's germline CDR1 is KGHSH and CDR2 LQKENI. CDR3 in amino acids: CASSPAREGLGNEQFF. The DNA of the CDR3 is TGTGCCAGCTCACCTGCGCGGGAGGGCCTCGGCAATGAGCAGTTCTTC.

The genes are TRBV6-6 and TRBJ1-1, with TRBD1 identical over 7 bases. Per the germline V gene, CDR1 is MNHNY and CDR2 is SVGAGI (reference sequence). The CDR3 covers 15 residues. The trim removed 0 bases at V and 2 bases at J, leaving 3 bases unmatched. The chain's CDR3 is CASSYSTGYNTEAFF. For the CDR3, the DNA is TGTGCCAGCAGTTACTCGACAGGGTATAACACTGAAGCTTTCTTT.

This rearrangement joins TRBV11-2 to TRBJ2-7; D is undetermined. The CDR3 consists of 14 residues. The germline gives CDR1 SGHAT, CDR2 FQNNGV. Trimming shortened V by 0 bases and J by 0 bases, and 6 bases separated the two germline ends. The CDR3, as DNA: TGTGCCAGCAGCTTAGACCTGGGCTCCTACGAGCAGTACTTC. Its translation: CASSLDLGSYEQYF.

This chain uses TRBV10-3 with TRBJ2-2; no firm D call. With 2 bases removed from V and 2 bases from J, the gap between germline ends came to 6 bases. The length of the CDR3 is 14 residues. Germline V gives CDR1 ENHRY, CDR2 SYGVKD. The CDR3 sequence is CAISEVVNTGELFF. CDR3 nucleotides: TGTGCCATCAGTGAGGTAGTCAACACCGGGGAGCTGTTTTTT.

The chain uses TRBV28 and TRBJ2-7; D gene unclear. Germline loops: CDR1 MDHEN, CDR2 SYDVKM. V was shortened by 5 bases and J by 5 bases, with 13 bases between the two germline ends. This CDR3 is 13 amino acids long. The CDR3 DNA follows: TGTGCCAGCAGTCCCCCTCCGGTCCACGAGCAGTACTTC. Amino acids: CASSPPPVHEQYF.

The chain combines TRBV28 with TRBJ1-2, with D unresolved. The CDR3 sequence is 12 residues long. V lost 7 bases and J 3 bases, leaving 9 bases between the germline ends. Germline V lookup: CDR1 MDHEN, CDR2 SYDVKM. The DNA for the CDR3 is TGTGCCAGCACGTCCATGGACTATGGCTACACCTTC. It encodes CASTSMDYGYTF.

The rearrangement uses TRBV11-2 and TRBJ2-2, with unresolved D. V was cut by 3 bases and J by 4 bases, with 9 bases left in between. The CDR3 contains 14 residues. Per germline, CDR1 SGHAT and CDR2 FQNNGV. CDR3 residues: CASSLAVGTGELFF. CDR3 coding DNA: TGTGCCAGCAGCTTGGCAGTGGGCACCGGGGAGCTGTTTTTT.

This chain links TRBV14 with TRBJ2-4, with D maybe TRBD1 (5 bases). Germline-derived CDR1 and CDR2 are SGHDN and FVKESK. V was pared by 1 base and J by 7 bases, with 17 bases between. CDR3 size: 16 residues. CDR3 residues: CASSQGQGSAFNIQYF. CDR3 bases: TGTGCCAGCAGCCAAGGTCAGGGATCGGCTTTCAACATTCAGTACTTC.

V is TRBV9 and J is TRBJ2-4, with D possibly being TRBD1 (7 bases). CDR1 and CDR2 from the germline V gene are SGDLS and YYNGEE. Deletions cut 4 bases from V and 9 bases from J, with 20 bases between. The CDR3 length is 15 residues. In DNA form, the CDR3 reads TGTGCCAGCAGCTCCAGGGGGACTCTCGATGGCATTCAGTACTTC. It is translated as CASSSRGTLDGIQYF.

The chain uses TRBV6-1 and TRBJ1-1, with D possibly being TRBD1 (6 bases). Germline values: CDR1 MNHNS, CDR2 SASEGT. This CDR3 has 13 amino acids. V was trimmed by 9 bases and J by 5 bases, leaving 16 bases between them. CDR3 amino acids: CASLRGKDTEAFF. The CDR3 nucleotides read TGTGCCAGTCTCAGGGGTAAGGATACTGAAGCTTTCTTT.

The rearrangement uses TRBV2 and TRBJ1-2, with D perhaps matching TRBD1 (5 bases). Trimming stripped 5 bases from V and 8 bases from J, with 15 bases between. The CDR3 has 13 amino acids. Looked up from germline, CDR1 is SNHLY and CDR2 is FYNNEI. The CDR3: CASSPRVGEGYTF. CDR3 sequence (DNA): TGTGCCAGCAGTCCAAGGGTAGGGGAAGGCTACACCTTC.

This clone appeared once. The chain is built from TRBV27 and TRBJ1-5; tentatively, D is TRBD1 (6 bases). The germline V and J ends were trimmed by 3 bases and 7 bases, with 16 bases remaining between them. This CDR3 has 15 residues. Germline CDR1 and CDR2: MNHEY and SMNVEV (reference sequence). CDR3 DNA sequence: TGTGCCAGCAGTTTGGTTTTGGGGGGCTTCCAGCCCCAGCATTTT. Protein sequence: CASSLVLGGFQPQHF.

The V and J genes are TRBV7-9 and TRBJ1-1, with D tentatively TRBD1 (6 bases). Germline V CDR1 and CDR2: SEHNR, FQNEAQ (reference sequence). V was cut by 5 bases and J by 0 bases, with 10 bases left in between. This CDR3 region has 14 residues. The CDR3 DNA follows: TGTGCCAGCAGCCCGGGACAAGTGAACACTGAAGCTTTCTTT. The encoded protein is CASSPGQVNTEAFF.

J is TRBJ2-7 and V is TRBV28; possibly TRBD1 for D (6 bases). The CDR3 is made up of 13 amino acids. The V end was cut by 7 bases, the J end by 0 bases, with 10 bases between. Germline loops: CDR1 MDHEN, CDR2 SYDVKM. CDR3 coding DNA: TGTGCCAGCACCTCGGACAGCTCCTACGAGCAGTACTTC. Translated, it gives CASTSDSSYEQYF.

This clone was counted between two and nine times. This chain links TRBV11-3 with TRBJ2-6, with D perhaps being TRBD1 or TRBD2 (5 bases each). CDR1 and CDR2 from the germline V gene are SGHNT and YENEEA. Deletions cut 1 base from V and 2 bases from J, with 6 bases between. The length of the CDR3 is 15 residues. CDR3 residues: CASSLGGAGANVLTF. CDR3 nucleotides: TGTGCCAGCAGCTTAGGAGGGGCTGGGGCCAACGTCCTGACTTTC.

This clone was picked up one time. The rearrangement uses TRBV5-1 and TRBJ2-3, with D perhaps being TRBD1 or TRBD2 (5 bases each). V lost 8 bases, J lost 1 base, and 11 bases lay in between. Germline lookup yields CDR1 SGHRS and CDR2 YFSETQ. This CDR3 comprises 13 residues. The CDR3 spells CASRDPRTDTQYF. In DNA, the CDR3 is TGCGCCAGTCGGGACCCCCGCACAGATACGCAGTATTTT. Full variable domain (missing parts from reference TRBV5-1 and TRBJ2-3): KAGVTQTPRYLIKTRGQQVTLSCSPISGHRSVSWYQQTPGQGLQFLFEYFSETQRNKGNFPGRFSGRQFSNSRSEMNVSTLELGDSALYLCASRDPRTDTQYFGPGTRLTVL.

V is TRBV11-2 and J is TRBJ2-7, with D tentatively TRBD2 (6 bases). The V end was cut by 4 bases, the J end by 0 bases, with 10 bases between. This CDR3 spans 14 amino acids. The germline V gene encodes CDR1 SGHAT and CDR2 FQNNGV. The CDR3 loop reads CASSYGGDSYEQYF. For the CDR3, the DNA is TGTGCCAGCAGCTACGGCGGGGACTCCTACGAGCAGTACTTC.

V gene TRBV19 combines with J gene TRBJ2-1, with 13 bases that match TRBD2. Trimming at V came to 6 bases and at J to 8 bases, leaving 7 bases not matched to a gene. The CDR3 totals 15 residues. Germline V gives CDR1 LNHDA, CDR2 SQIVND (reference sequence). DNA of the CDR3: TGTGCCAGTAGCACAACTAGCGGGAGGGGGGATGAGCAGTTCTTC. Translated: CASSTTSGRGDEQFF.

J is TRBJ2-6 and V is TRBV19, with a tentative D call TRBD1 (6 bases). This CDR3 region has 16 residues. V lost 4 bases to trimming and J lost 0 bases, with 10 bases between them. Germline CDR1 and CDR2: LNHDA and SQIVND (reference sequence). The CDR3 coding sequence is TGTGCCAGTAGTAGACAGGTCAGCTCTGGGGCCAACGTCCTGACTTTC. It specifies CASSRQVSSGANVLTF.

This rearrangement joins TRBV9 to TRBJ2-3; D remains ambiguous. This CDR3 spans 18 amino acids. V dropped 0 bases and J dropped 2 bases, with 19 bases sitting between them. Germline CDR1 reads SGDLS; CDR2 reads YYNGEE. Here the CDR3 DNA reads TGTGCCAGCAGCGTAGAGGGCCCCCGCCCGGGCTTCACAGATACGCAGTATTTT. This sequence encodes CASSVEGPRPGFTDTQYF.

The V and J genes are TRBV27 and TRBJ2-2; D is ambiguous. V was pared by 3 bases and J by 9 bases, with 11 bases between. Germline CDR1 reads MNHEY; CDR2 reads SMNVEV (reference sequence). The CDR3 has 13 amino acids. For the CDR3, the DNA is TGTGCCAGCAGTTTGGGTATGCCGCGGGAGCTGTTTTTT. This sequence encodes CASSLGMPRELFF.

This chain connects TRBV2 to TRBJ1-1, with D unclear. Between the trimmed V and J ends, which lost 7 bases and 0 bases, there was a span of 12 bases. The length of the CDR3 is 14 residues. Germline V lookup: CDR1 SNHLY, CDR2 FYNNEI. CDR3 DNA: TGTGCCAGCATTCTTGGAGAGTTGAACACTGAAGCTTTCTTT. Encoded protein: CASILGELNTEAFF.

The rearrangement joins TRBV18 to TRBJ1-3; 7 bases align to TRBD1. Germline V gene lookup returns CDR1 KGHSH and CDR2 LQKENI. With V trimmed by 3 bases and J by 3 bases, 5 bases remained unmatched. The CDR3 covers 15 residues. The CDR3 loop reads CASSPDRTSGNTIYF. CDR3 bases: TGTGCCAGCTCACCGGACAGGACCAGTGGAAACACCATATATTTT.

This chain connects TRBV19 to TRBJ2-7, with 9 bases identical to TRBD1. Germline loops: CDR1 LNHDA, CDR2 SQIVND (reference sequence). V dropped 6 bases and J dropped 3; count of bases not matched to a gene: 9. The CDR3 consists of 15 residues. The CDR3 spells CASRDPGTGLYEQYF. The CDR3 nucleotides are TGTGCCAGTAGAGACCCCGGGACAGGGCTCTACGAGCAGTACTTC.

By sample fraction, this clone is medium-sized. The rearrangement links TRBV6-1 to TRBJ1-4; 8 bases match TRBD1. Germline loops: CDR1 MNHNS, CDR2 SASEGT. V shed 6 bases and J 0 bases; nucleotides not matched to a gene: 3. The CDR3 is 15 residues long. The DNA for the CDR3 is TGTGCCAGCAGGGAGGGACAGGCAACTAATGAAAAACTGTTTTTT. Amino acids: CASREGQATNEKLFF.

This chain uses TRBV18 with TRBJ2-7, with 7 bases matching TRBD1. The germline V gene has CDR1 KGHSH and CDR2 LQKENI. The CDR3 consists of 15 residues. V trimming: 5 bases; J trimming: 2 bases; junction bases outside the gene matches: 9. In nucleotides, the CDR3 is TGTGCCAGCTCAACGGGACAGACTACTACCTACGAGCAGTACTTC. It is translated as CASSTGQTTTYEQYF.